This note documents a single T cell receptor beta chain sequence. The antigen is undetermined. The sample originates from a study of T cell responses to AZD1222 COVID-19 vaccine. Study-wide results and limits: Only after the peak T cell response were repertoires sampled. Females made up more of the donors, who were largely white British, and clonal diversity may have come out too low. Nearly half of unique spike-specific TCRs reportedly avoided B.1.351 and B.1.1.7 mutated regions. When two AZD1222 doses had been given, Spike-specific TCR breadth and depth rose.

Clones were sequenced by immunoSEQ multiplex PCR, and TCRdb holds only the in-frame ones, with some missing. The sample has 18,000 or so clones; nearly 90% are singletons. The CDR3 contains 15 residues. Trimming stripped 0 bases from V and 4 bases from J, with 13 bases between. Germline CDR1 is SEHNR and CDR2 is FQNEAQ (reference sequence). The chain carries TRBV7-9 and TRBJ2-7; unclear D gene. The source of this sequence is an adult who received the AZD1222 COVID-19 vaccine. This specimen consisted of peripheral blood, obtained 28 days after the second AZD1222 dose. CDR3 residues: CASSLAGAGMYEQYF. The CDR3 region has the DNA TGTGCCAGCAGCTTAGCGGGCGCAGGAATGTACGAGCAGTACTTC.